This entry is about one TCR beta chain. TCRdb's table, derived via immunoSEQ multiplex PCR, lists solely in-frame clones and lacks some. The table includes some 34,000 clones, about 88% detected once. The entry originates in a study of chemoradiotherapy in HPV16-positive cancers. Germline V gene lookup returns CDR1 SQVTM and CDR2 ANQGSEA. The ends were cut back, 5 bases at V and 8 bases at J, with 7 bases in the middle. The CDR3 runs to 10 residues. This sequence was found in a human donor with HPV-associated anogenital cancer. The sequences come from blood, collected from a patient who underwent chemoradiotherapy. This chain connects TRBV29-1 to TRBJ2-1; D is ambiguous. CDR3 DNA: TGCAGCGTTAGGTACCATGAGCAGTTCTTC. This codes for CSVRYHEQFF.